Described below is a single T cell receptor (beta chain) sequence and its context. The antigen is not known. This sample stems from a study of T cells in localized non-small cell lung cancer. Study-level points and caveats: There was higher T cell clonality in uninvolved adjacent lung than in tumor, and it was highest there.

TCRdb's copy holds only in-frame clones and misses some; the assay was immunoSEQ multiplex PCR. The sample holds around 140,000 clones, around 89% seen once. V lost 0 bases to trimming and J lost 3 bases; unmatched junction nucleotides: 4. This CDR3 has 15 residues. Germline V gene sequence: CDR1 SGHDN, CDR2 FVKESK. The receptor comes from a female donor older than 55 with stage I lung adenocarcinoma. The chain links TRBV14 to TRBJ2-7, with 8 nucleotides matching TRBD1. This specimen was peripheral blood, taken before any cancer treatment. The CDR3 DNA sequence: TGTGCCAGCAGCCAAGAACAGGGGGTAATCTACGAGCAGTACTTC. It yields the protein CASSQEQGVIYEQYF.